Each of the 30 T cell receptor beta chains below was sequenced from the same sample in a study of shared clonotypes between healthy human individuals (dated by TCRdb to 2020 to 2022). CD8 naive samples consisted of CD45RO-negative cells that were positively selected for CCR7, yielding a CD45RA+CCR7+ population without TemRA cells. Library creation used the immunoSEQ multiplex PCR assay. This immuneACCESS table, as held by TCRdb, lists in-frame sequences with V and J called but not all clones. Of the missing ones, under half trace to an unresolved V gene in checked studies; the others have no known cause. In this sample the table shows roughly 890,000 clones, 92% of which occur a single time. The top ten clones comprise 20% to 30% of the sample. Sequences were obtained from naive CD8+ T cells sorted from blood. Per the publication, the cell subset or site label means: CD45RA+CCR7+. Every receptor here comes from a man aged 25-45 years in good health.

The rearrangement uses TRBV19 and TRBJ2-7, with 11 bases lining up with TRBD2. Germline trimming cut 5 bases from V and 0 bases from J; bases unmatched to any gene: 9. Germline CDR1 is LNHDA and CDR2 is SQIVND (reference sequence). This CDR3 has 17 amino acids. This CDR3 reads CASSPGLAALSSYEQYF. The CDR3 coding sequence is TGTGCCAGTAGTCCGGGACTAGCGGCCTTAAGCTCCTACGAGCAGTACTTC. The whole variable domain, remainder taken from reference TRBV19 and TRBJ2-7, is DGGITQSPKYLFRKEGQNVTLSCEQNLNHDAMYWYRQDPGQGLRLIYYSQIVNDFQKGDIAEGYSVSREKKESFPLTVTSAQKNPTAFYLCASSPGLAALSSYEQYFGPGTRLTVT.

The chain couples TRBV5-1 to TRBJ2-7, with D tentatively TRBD1 or TRBD2 (5 bases each). V dropped 2 bases and J dropped 5 bases, with 17 bases sitting between them. CDR3 length: 15 residues. Per germline, CDR1 SGHRS and CDR2 YFSETQ. The CDR3 spells CASSFWGNTLNEQYF. CDR3 sequence (DNA): TGCGCCAGCAGCTTTTGGGGGAACACCCTCAACGAGCAGTACTTC.

This clone was recorded only once. In the same sample, other DNA sequences code for this CDR3. The V and J genes are TRBV28 and TRBJ2-7; 11 bases agree with TRBD2. The CDR3 covers 15 residues. Germline V lookup: CDR1 MDHEN, CDR2 SYDVKM. Germline trimming cut 6 bases from V and 0 bases from J; bases unmatched to any gene: 4. CDR3 bases: TGTGCCAGCAGCTTACTAGCGGGGGTCTCCTACGAGCAGTACTTC. Its translation is CASSLLAGVSYEQYF.

This chain uses TRBV10-3 with TRBJ2-1; 11 bases line up with TRBD1. CDR3 length equals 16 residues. Germline trimming cut 0 bases from V and 6 bases from J; bases unmatched to any gene: 4. Germline CDR1 is ENHRY and CDR2 is SYGVKD. The CDR3 nucleotides are TGTGCCATCAGTGAGTCAGGACAGGGGGCGGGCAATGAGCAGTTCTTC. Translated: CAISESGQGAGNEQFF.

The genes are TRBV11-2 and TRBJ1-3, with no clear D. In germline, CDR1 is SGHAT, CDR2 FQNNGV. The CDR3 loop spans 17 amino acids. Trimming cost V 3 bases and J 0 bases, with 15 bases left between them. The CDR3 DNA reads as TGTGCCAGCAGCTTGGGCCGGGCCACGATCTCTGGAAACACCATATATTTT. It translates to CASSLGRATISGNTIYF. The complete variable domain, with remaining parts taken from reference TRBV11-2 and TRBJ1-3, reads EAGVAQSPRYKIIEKRQSVAFWCNPISGHATLYWYQQILGQGPKLLIQFQNNGVVDDSQLPKDRFSAERLKGVDSTLKIQPAKLEDSAVYLCASSLGRATISGNTIYFGEGSWLTVV.

The V call is TRBV18, the J call TRBJ1-2, with TRBD1 as a possible D gene (6 bases). Germline V gene lookup returns CDR1 KGHSH and CDR2 LQKENI. This CDR3 region has 14 residues. V shed 7 bases and J shed 3 bases, with 15 bases lying between them. The CDR3 region has the DNA TGTGCCAGCTATGGGGGCAAAATTCACTATGGCTACACCTTC. This encodes CASYGGKIHYGYTF.

The J gene is TRBJ2-2, the V gene TRBV5-4; possible D gene TRBD1, 6 bases. Germline CDR1 is SGHNT and CDR2 is YYREEE (reference sequence). The CDR3 covers 18 residues. With 2 bases removed from V and 3 bases from J, the gap between germline ends came to 20 bases. CDR3 coding DNA: TGTGCCAGCAGCTTTCAATCCGGTAATCAGGGGTACACCGGGGAGCTGTTTTTT. Its protein is CASSFQSGNQGYTGELFF.

V usage is TRBV7-2 and J usage is TRBJ1-5; D gene ambiguous. The V end lost 1 base, the J end lost 6 bases, and 13 bases lay between the germline ends. Germline assignment: CDR1 SGHTA and CDR2 FQGNSA. This CDR3 spans 15 amino acids. CDR3 amino acids: CASSLDVGFSQPQHF. CDR3 sequence (DNA): TGTGCCAGCAGCTTAGACGTCGGTTTCAGTCAGCCCCAGCATTTT.

The rearrangement uses TRBV19 and TRBJ2-1; D tentatively reads TRBD1 or TRBD2 (5 bases each). The CDR3 has 17 residues. Trimming left V 3 bases short and J 0 bases short, with 15 bases between. Per the germline V gene, CDR1 is LNHDA and CDR2 is SQIVND (reference sequence). The CDR3 loop reads CASSIGTSESSYNEQFF. CDR3 nucleotides: TGTGCCAGTAGTATTGGGACGTCAGAGAGCTCCTACAATGAGCAGTTCTTC.

The rearrangement links TRBV7-2 to TRBJ2-5; TRBD1 matches at 7 bases. This CDR3 comprises 13 residues. V gave up 5 bases and J gave up 5 bases; unmatched junction bases: 5. Germline V gene data show CDR1 as SGHTA and CDR2 as FQGNSA. The CDR3 DNA is TGTGCCAGCAGCCCCGGGACAGCCGAGACCCAGTACTTC. This codes for CASSPGTAETQYF.

The chain links TRBV9 to TRBJ2-1; D not resolved. CDR1 SGDLS and CDR2 YYNGEE come from the germline V gene. Trimming pared 7 bases from V and 0 bases from J, leaving 5 bases between. CDR3 length equals 12 residues. CDR3 loop: CASGNSYNEQFF. The CDR3 DNA sequence: TGTGCCAGCGGTAACTCCTACAATGAGCAGTTCTTC.

J is TRBJ2-1 and V is TRBV28; 12 bases agree with TRBD2. The CDR3 loop spans 16 amino acids. V lost 5 bases and J lost 5; bases outside the gene matches: 7. CDR1 MDHEN and CDR2 SYDVKM come from the germline V gene. The CDR3 DNA is TGTGCCAGCAGTCCCTGGACTAGCGGGGTTAACAATGAGCAGTTCTTC. It specifies CASSPWTSGVNNEQFF. Drawing the rest from reference TRBV28 and TRBJ2-1, the complete variable domain is DVKVTQSSRYLVKRTGEKVFLECVQDMDHENMFWYRQDPGLGLRLIYFSYDVKMKEKGDIPEGYSVSREKKERFSLILESASTNQTSMYLCASSPWTSGVNNEQFFGPGTRLTVL.

V gene TRBV5-1 combines with J gene TRBJ2-1, with 10 bases aligning to TRBD2. The ends lost 4 bases at V and 8 bases at J; junction bases unmatched: 12. In germline, CDR1 is SGHRS, CDR2 YFSETQ. This CDR3 spans 16 amino acids. CDR3 nucleotide sequence: TGCGCCAGCAGCCCTGAGGGGCTAGCGGGAGTGGATGAGCAGTTCTTC. Its translation: CASSPEGLAGVDEQFF.

This chain uses TRBV5-4 with TRBJ2-1, with 11 bases that match TRBD2. V was clipped by 3 bases and J by 8 bases; unmatched bases: 7. This CDR3 contains 15 residues. From germline, CDR1 is SGHNT and CDR2 YYREEE (reference sequence). The CDR3 DNA follows: TGTGCCAGCAGCTCCGTAGCGGGAGGGTTCCATGAGCAGTTCTTC. This translates into CASSSVAGGFHEQFF.

The genes are TRBV30 and TRBJ2-3; 10 positions match TRBD1. Germline CDR1 and CDR2: GTSNPN and SVGIG (reference sequence). Unmatched junction bases numbered 3, after V lost 5 bases and J lost 4 bases. The CDR3 consists of 13 residues. The CDR3 sequence: CAWDRGPADTQYF. CDR3 coding DNA: TGTGCCTGGGACAGGGGGCCGGCAGATACGCAGTATTTT.

The chain links TRBV6-5 to TRBJ2-7; TRBD2 aligns across 8 bases. The CDR3 covers 16 residues. Per germline, CDR1 MNHEY and CDR2 SVGAGI. With 3 bases clipped from V and 0 bases from J, the junction kept 7 bases outside the gene matches. CDR3 loop: CASSYQSSGYSYEQYF. The CDR3 DNA is TGTGCCAGCAGTTATCAGTCTAGCGGGTACTCCTACGAGCAGTACTTC.

The chain carries TRBV11-2 and TRBJ1-1, with 7 bases lining up with TRBD1. From germline, CDR1 is SGHAT and CDR2 FQNNGV. The CDR3 has 16 amino acids. Trimming cost V 3 bases and J 1 base; bases outside gene matches: 8. In nucleotides, the CDR3 is TGTGCCAGCAGCTTGTCGGAGGGGGCCAAGAACACTGAAGCTTTCTTT. Translating it yields CASSLSEGAKNTEAFF.

The chain recombines TRBV27 with TRBJ2-5; D is uncertain. Germline V lookup: CDR1 MNHEY, CDR2 SMNVEV (reference sequence). V lost 6 bases and J lost 5, with 16 bases in between. There are 14 residues in the CDR3. For the CDR3, the DNA is TGTGCCAGCAGGACCACCCCCCAGTGGGAGACCCAGTACTTC. Translation gives CASRTTPQWETQYF.

This clone came up once. J is TRBJ1-4 and V is TRBV6-4; no firm D call. Per the germline V gene, CDR1 is MRHNA and CDR2 is SNTAGT. CDR3 size: 15 residues. V was shortened by 3 bases and J by 0 bases, with 8 bases between the two germline ends. The CDR3 spells CASSEWGATNEKLFF. The CDR3 nucleotides are TGTGCCAGCAGTGAATGGGGTGCAACTAATGAAAAACTGTTTTTT.

The chain combines TRBV29-1 with TRBJ2-1; D is unclear. The CDR3 is made up of 12 amino acids. The V gene's germline CDR1 is SQVTM and CDR2 ANQGSEA. Trimming shortened V by 0 bases and J by 4 bases, and 4 bases separated the two germline ends. CDR3 protein: CSVEEYYNEQFF. In nucleotides, the CDR3 is TGCAGCGTTGAAGAGTATTACAATGAGCAGTTCTTC.

V and J are TRBV28 and TRBJ2-5, with 7 bases lining up with TRBD2. Germline trimming cut 3 bases from V and 5 bases from J; bases unmatched to any gene: 15. This CDR3 spans 17 amino acids. Germline CDR1 reads MDHEN; CDR2 reads SYDVKM. The CDR3 DNA follows: TGTGCCAGCAGTTTCGTTAAGGAGGGGAGGGCCCGTGAGACCCAGTACTTC. The encoded protein is CASSFVKEGRARETQYF. Filled out from reference TRBV28 and TRBJ2-5, the complete variable domain reads DVKVTQSSRYLVKRTGEKVFLECVQDMDHENMFWYRQDPGLGLRLIYFSYDVKMKEKGDIPEGYSVSREKKERFSLILESASTNQTSMYLCASSFVKEGRARETQYFGPGTRLLVL.

J is TRBJ2-7 and V is TRBV27; 8 nucleotides line up with TRBD1. The CDR3 has 12 amino acids. V lost 4 bases, J lost 5 bases, and 1 base stayed unmatched. The germline CDR1 and CDR2 sequences are MNHEY and SMNVEV (reference sequence). The CDR3 coding sequence is TGTGCCAGCAGTTCGACAGGGGACGAGCAGTACTTC. It is translated as CASSSTGDEQYF.

The chain couples TRBV4-3 to TRBJ2-7; D perhaps matches TRBD2 (6 bases). The V gene's germline CDR1 is LGHNA and CDR2 YSLEER. V gave up 4 bases and J gave up 3 bases, with 16 bases separating them. This CDR3 spans 15 amino acids. CDR3 DNA sequence: TGCGCCAGCAGCCTGGAAAGGGCGGGGTTCTACGAGCAGTACTTC. Protein product: CASSLERAGFYEQYF.

The CDR3 sequence is CASSYRPANEKLFF. The CDR3 coding sequence is TGTGCCAGCAGTTATCGGCCGGCTAATGAAAAACTGTTTTTT. The chain couples TRBV6-6 to TRBJ1-4; D gene unclear. V lost 3 bases and J lost 3, with 8 bases in between. CDR1 and CDR2 (germline): MNHNY, SVGAGI (reference sequence). This CDR3 contains 14 residues.

The chain is built from TRBV7-9 and TRBJ2-1; D gene unclear. The CDR3 extends over 11 amino acids. V gave up 3 bases and J gave up 13 bases, with 10 bases separating them. The germline gives CDR1 SEHNR, CDR2 FQNEAQ (reference sequence). The DNA of the CDR3 is TGTGCCAGCAGCTTTGGCGCAGGACAGTTCTTC. Its protein is CASSFGAGQFF.

The rearrangement uses TRBV30 and TRBJ1-1, with D possibly TRBD1 on 6 matching bases. Between the trimmed V and J ends, which lost 0 bases and 0 bases, there was a span of 8 bases. Germline CDR1 GTSNPN, CDR2 SVGIG (reference sequence). CDR3 length equals 14 residues. The CDR3 DNA reads TGTGCCTGGAGTGTAGGGACATTGAACACTGAAGCTTTCTTT. Protein product: CAWSVGTLNTEAFF.

This chain connects TRBV21-1 to TRBJ2-5. TRBV21-1 is shown as a pseudogene. The CDR3 has 16 residues. The CDR3 is CASSKGRDGYQETQYF. The CDR3 nucleotides are TGTGCCAGCAGCAAAGGACGGGACGGATACCAAGAGACCCAGTACTTC.

CDR3 DNA sequence: TGTGCCAGCAGCGTGGGACTAGCGGACCTAACGGGGGAGACCCAGTACTTC. Encoded protein: CASSVGLADLTGETQYF. The chain has TRBV9 and TRBJ2-5; TRBD2 matches 11 bases. The germline V gene has CDR1 SGDLS and CDR2 YYNGEE. The V gene end was trimmed by 2 bases and the J gene end by 5 bases; junction bases not matched to a gene: 11. The CDR3 totals 17 residues.

The chain combines TRBV13 with TRBJ2-3; 9 bases fit TRBD1. The germline CDR1 and CDR2 sequences are PRHDT and FYEKMQ (reference sequence). V dropped 4 bases and J dropped 5; count of bases not matched to a gene: 4. The CDR3 extends over 14 amino acids. DNA of the CDR3: TGTGCCAGCAGCTCCGGGACAGGGATAGATACGCAGTATTTT. Its translation is CASSSGTGIDTQYF.

The chain links TRBV13 to TRBJ2-7; TRBD1 aligns across 9 bases. This CDR3 region has 15 residues. V lost 2 bases, J lost 6 bases, and 8 bases stayed unmatched. From germline, CDR1 is PRHDT and CDR2 FYEKMQ (reference sequence). The CDR3 is CASSLLGQGVTEQYF. DNA for the CDR3: TGTGCCAGCAGCTTATTGGGACAGGGTGTTACCGAGCAGTACTTC.